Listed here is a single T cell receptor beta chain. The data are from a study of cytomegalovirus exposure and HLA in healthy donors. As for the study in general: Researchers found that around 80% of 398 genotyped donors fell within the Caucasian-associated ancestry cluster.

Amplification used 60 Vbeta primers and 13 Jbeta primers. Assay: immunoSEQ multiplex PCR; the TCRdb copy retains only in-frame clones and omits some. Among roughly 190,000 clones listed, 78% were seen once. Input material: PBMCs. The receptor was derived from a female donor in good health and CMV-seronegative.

The CDR3 DNA reads as TGTGCCAGCAGGAGGGGACAGGGGTGGACTGAAGCTTTCTTT. This sequence encodes CASRRGQGWTEAFF. The chain carries TRBV2 and TRBJ1-1, with 10 bases that match TRBD1. The germline V gene encodes CDR1 SNHLY and CDR2 FYNNEI. The CDR3 has 14 residues. The J segment lost 5 bases and the V segment lost 6 bases, leaving 6 bases of the junction unmatched. Looking up the rest from reference TRBV2 and TRBJ1-1 gives the full variable domain: EPEVTQTPSHQVTQMGQEVILRCVPISNHLYFYWYRQILGQKVEFLVSFYNNEISEKSEIFDDQFSVERPDGSNFTLKIRSTKLEDSAMYFCASRRGQGWTEAFFGQGTRLTVV.